This T cell receptor beta chain was profiled in a study of shared clonotypes between healthy human individuals. The germline V and J ends were trimmed by 8 bases and 6 bases, with 11 bases remaining between them. The CDR3 totals 12 residues. Germline V gene data show CDR1 as LNHDA and CDR2 as SQIVND (reference sequence). Produced via immunoSEQ multiplex PCR; TCRdb's table is partial and in-frame only. This sample has some 490,000 clones, with 65% to 85% found just once. This clone was seen once. This clonotype originated in a woman aged 40 to 50 in good health. Some clones in this sample may be carry-over from other donors' samples. The chain couples TRBV19 to TRBJ1-3; D unclear. The specimen sequenced was PBMCs. CDR3 region: CASFSFENTIYF. For the CDR3, the DNA is TGTGCCAGTTTCTCATTCGAAAACACCATATATTTT.